One sample yielded the 18 T cell receptor beta chains listed below, sequenced in a study of shared clonotypes between healthy human individuals. Generated by immunoSEQ multiplex PCR, the TCRdb table keeps only in-frame clones and is missing some. The sample includes roughly 700,000 clones, about 74% of them seen just once. Sequenced: memory CD4+ T cells sorted from blood. Subset denoted: CD45RA-negative fraction. The receptors were gathered from a woman aged 25 to 39 in good health.

The sample holds a few counts of this clone. This sequence joins TRBV25-1 and TRBJ2-3, with unresolved D. V was pared by 4 bases and J by 2 bases, with 7 bases between. Per germline, CDR1 MGHDK and CDR2 SYGVNS. The CDR3 sequence is 13 residues long. Here the CDR3 DNA reads TGTGCCAGCAGTGGAACCTACACAGATACGCAGTATTTT. Translating it yields CASSGTYTDTQYF.

The genes are TRBV28 and TRBJ2-7; 8 bases are a match to TRBD1. Per germline, CDR1 MDHEN and CDR2 SYDVKM. The CDR3 contains 14 residues. Losses at the gene ends were 6 bases for V and 4 bases for J; bases not matched to a gene: 8. CDR3: CASSQSRDRYEQYF. CDR3 DNA: TGTGCCAGCAGCCAGTCCCGGGACAGGTACGAGCAGTACTTC.

Here the CDR3 reads CASSGVGVRTDTQYF. The CDR3 DNA reads as TGTGCCAGCAGTGGGGTGGGAGTGCGTACAGATACGCAGTATTTT. The chain links TRBV2 to TRBJ2-3; a weak D match, TRBD2 (5 bases). Germline V gives CDR1 SNHLY, CDR2 FYNNEI. The CDR3 covers 15 residues. The V and J ends lost 4 bases and 3 bases respectively, with 14 bases between them.

The chain combines TRBV5-1 with TRBJ2-5, with D hard to call. The J call may be mistaken, given a closer DNA end match to TRBJ2-7. CDR1 and CDR2 from the germline V gene are SGHRS and YFSETQ. The length of the CDR3 is 15 residues. CDR3 sequence (DNA): TGCGCCAGCAGCTTGGAGGGCAGACTCTCCTACGAGCAGTACTTC. Its protein is CASSLEGRLSYEQYF.

The chain links TRBV5-4 to TRBJ1-6, with no clear D. Between the trimmed V and J ends, which lost 1 base and 8 bases, there was a span of 7 bases. CDR3 length equals 13 residues. The V gene's germline CDR1 is SGHNT and CDR2 YYREEE (reference sequence). The chain's CDR3 is CASSLSVDSPLHF. The CDR3 nucleotides read TGTGCCAGCAGCTTGTCTGTGGATTCACCCCTCCACTTT.

The chain carries TRBV27 and TRBJ2-3; perhaps D is TRBD1 or TRBD2 (5 bases each). V was cut by 4 bases and J by 8 bases, with 22 bases left in between. CDR1 and CDR2 (germline): MNHEY, SMNVEV (reference sequence). The length of the CDR3 is 16 residues. CDR3 loop: CASSSTWTEIGGTQYF. The DNA of the CDR3 is TGTGCCAGCAGTTCGACATGGACCGAGATTGGGGGTACGCAGTATTTT.

Many counts were recorded for this clone. V is TRBV28 and J is TRBJ1-2; D call uncertain. CDR3 length: 18 residues. CDR1 MDHEN and CDR2 SYDVKM come from the germline V gene. V shed 6 bases and J shed 1 base, with 24 bases lying between them. This chain's CDR3 is CASRVPDGRPEINYGYTF. As DNA, the CDR3 is TGTGCCAGCAGGGTTCCAGACGGCCGCCCCGAGATTAACTATGGCTACACCTTC.

The rearrangement links TRBV5-1 to TRBJ2-1; the D is unclear. Germline V gene lookup returns CDR1 SGHRS and CDR2 YFSETQ. V lost 0 bases and J lost 6, with 13 bases in between. The CDR3 is 15 residues long. In nucleotides, the CDR3 is TGCGCCAGCAGCTTGGCGACGGGTTCGGGCAATGAGCAGTTCTTC. This gives the protein CASSLATGSGNEQFF.

The V call is TRBV6-1, the J call TRBJ2-7; D perhaps matches TRBD2 (6 bases). CDR1 and CDR2 (germline): MNHNS, SASEGT. The CDR3 sequence is 11 residues long. V was shortened by 8 bases and J by 3 bases, with 8 bases between the two germline ends. CDR3 nucleotides: TGTGCCAGCGGGGGGAACTACGAGCAGTACTTC. It is translated as CASGGNYEQYF.

V usage is TRBV7-3 and J usage is TRBJ2-5, with 8 bases matching TRBD2. Per the germline V gene, CDR1 is SGHTA and CDR2 is FQGTGA. V dropped 2 bases and J dropped 6; count of bases not matched to a gene: 11. The CDR3 extends over 16 amino acids. The CDR3 nucleotides are TGTGCCAGCAGCTTAGGTGGACTAGCCGGGAGCAAGACCCAGTACTTC. As protein: CASSLGGLAGSKTQYF.

J is TRBJ2-5 and V is TRBV2, with 10 bases aligning to TRBD2. The CDR3 runs to 18 residues. The germline V gene encodes CDR1 SNHLY and CDR2 FYNNEI. Unmatched junction bases numbered 10, after V lost 1 base and J lost 2 bases. The CDR3 here is CASSEGRLAGVGQETQYF. CDR3 in DNA: TGTGCCAGCAGTGAAGGCCGCCTAGCGGGAGTAGGGCAAGAGACCCAGTACTTC.

This chain links TRBV28 with TRBJ2-3; possible D gene TRBD1, 7 bases. This CDR3 is built from 16 residues. Trimming removed 4 bases from V and 6 bases from J, with 20 bases in between. Germline V lookup: CDR1 MDHEN, CDR2 SYDVKM. CDR3 nucleotide sequence: TGTGCCAGCAGTTCGCCGGGAACTTCAGGGGGGGATACGCAGTATTTT. This sequence encodes CASSSPGTSGGDTQYF.

V usage is TRBV19 and J usage is TRBJ1-2; the D is unclear. Trimming pared 7 bases from V and 3 bases from J, leaving 18 bases between. This CDR3 comprises 15 residues. Germline-derived CDR1 and CDR2 are LNHDA and SQIVND (reference sequence). Here the CDR3 reads CASKTVGGYDYGYTF. In nucleotides, the CDR3 is TGTGCCAGTAAGACGGTGGGCGGTTACGACTATGGCTACACCTTC.

V usage is TRBV27 and J usage is TRBJ1-2; no firm D call. The CDR3 consists of 13 residues. Germline V CDR1 and CDR2: MNHEY, SMNVEV (reference sequence). V was trimmed by 8 bases and J by 7 bases, leaving 17 bases between them. The CDR3 sequence is CASGVRAFFGYTF. In DNA, the CDR3 is TGTGCCAGCGGCGTGCGGGCTTTTTTTGGCTACACCTTC.

This clone was seen many times. The chain recombines TRBV7-8 with TRBJ1-3, with 7 nucleotides matching TRBD1. In germline, CDR1 is SGHVS, CDR2 FQNEAQ. This CDR3 spans 13 amino acids. Trimming cost V 5 bases and J 4 bases; bases outside gene matches: 2. CDR3 in DNA: TGTGCCAGCAGCCTGGACAGGGGAAACACCATATATTTT. It encodes CASSLDRGNTIYF.

In DNA form, the CDR3 reads TGTGCCAGCAGTTTGGGACAGGGGGGAGAGACCCAGTACTTC. Amino acid sequence: CASSLGQGGETQYF. The chain links TRBV27 to TRBJ2-5; 11 nucleotides align to TRBD1. With 3 bases clipped from V and 4 bases from J, the junction kept 1 base outside the gene matches. This CDR3 comprises 14 residues. From germline, CDR1 is MNHEY and CDR2 SMNVEV (reference sequence).

The chain uses TRBV28 and TRBJ2-5; 12 positions match TRBD2. The CDR3 runs to 19 residues. Germline CDR1 is MDHEN and CDR2 is SYDVKM. V was pared by 7 bases and J by 0 bases, with 15 bases of the junction left unmatched. CDR3 DNA sequence: TGTGCCAGCACCAAAAAACCGGGACTAGCGGGCGCGTACCAAGAGACCCAGTACTTC. Protein product: CASTKKPGLAGAYQETQYF.

Only one count was recorded for this clone. The chain's CDR3 is CASKGASGHEQYF. CDR3 in DNA: TGTGCCAGCAAAGGGGCTAGCGGCCACGAGCAGTACTTC. This sequence joins TRBV2 and TRBJ2-7; TRBD2 matches at 7 bases. The CDR3 is made up of 13 amino acids. The V gene end was trimmed by 7 bases and the J gene end by 5 bases; junction bases not matched to a gene: 8. Germline V gene lookup returns CDR1 SNHLY and CDR2 FYNNEI.